The entry that follows covers one T cell receptor beta chain sequence. Its specificity is unknown. CDR3 length: 15 amino acids. Germline-derived CDR1 and CDR2 are MNHEY and SMNVEV (reference sequence). V gave up 6 bases and J gave up 6 bases; unmatched junction bases: 13. At collection, donors were nominally healthy, but unrecorded immune exposures were probable. The PCR employed 60 Vbeta primers together with 13 Jbeta primers. TCRdb's copy holds only in-frame clones and misses some; the assay was immunoSEQ multiplex PCR. The sample records approximately 160,000 clones, roughly 71% being singletons. The data are from a study of cytomegalovirus exposure and HLA in healthy donors. Overall study results and limits: Analyzed later, association rates of TCRs varied across HLA loci, with DRB1 most and HLA-C fewest.

Sequencing used PBMCs. The sequence was obtained from a woman in her fifties or sixties in good health and CMV-seropositive. The chain couples TRBV27 to TRBJ1-1; 7 nucleotides align to TRBD1. The CDR3 loop is CASSLYRDRGAEAFF. The CDR3 nucleotides are TGTGCCAGCAGCCTCTACAGGGACAGAGGTGCTGAAGCTTTCTTT.